The rows below give T cell receptor beta chains drawn from one sample of a study of OX40 agonist ivuxolimab in advanced cancers. Only in-frame clones appear in the TCRdb table, and some are missing; sequencing was by immunoSEQ multiplex PCR. The sample includes 52,000 or so clones, around 78% of them seen just once. The material was CD4+ or CD8+ T cells sorted from blood, obtained in a trial of the OX40 agonist ivuxolimab. The receptor source for this set is an adult with an advanced solid tumor such as melanoma, head and neck, liver or kidney cancer. CDR3s include the opening cysteine and the closing phenylalanine or tryptophan. The D gene is left open where the match is weak. Where a row states a size, it is once, few, many or the class of an expanded clone; other rows omit it.

abundance: -
d_gene: -
v_gene: TRBV28
j_gene: TRBJ2-1
len: 16
CDR3nt: TGTGCCAGCAGTCCCATATCCTCCATGGTTCTAAATGAGCAGTTCTTC
CDR3aa: CASSPISSMVLNEQFF

abundance: -
d_gene: TRBD2
v_gene: TRBV10-3
j_gene: TRBJ2-5
len: 14
CDR3nt: TGTGCCATCGGGACTAGCGGGGGCGAAGAGACCCAGTACTTC
CDR3aa: CAIGTSGGEETQYF

abundance: -
d_gene: -
v_gene: TRBV7-9
j_gene: TRBJ2-7
len: 15
CDR3nt: TGTGCCAGCAGCCGGGCCGGGACGTTAACCTACGAGCAGTACTTC
CDR3aa: CASSRAGTLTYEQYF

abundance: few
d_gene: TRBD1
v_gene: TRBV5-4
j_gene: TRBJ2-4
len: 14
CDR3nt: TGTGCCAGCAGCTTGAGGGACAGGTCAAACATTCAGTACTTC
CDR3aa: CASSLRDRSNIQYF

abundance: -
d_gene: -
v_gene: TRBV30
j_gene: TRBJ2-1
len: 15
CDR3nt: TGTGCCTGGAGTAGAGACCGGGGAGACCACAATGAGCAGTTCTTC
CDR3aa: CAWSRDRGDHNEQFF

abundance: few
d_gene: -
v_gene: TRBV20-1
j_gene: TRBJ2-5
len: 10
CDR3nt: TGCAGTGCCCTGGAAGAGACCCAGTACTTC
CDR3aa: CSALEETQYF

abundance: -
d_gene: -
v_gene: TRBV7-3
j_gene: TRBJ1-1
len: 14
CDR3nt: TGTGCCAGCAGCTTAACCCCTCCGGGAACTGAAGCTTTCTTT
CDR3aa: CASSLTPPGTEAFF

abundance: -
d_gene: -
v_gene: TRBV11-3
j_gene: TRBJ2-5
len: 13
CDR3nt: TGTGCCAGCAGCAAGGACAGACAAGAGACCCAGTACTTC
CDR3aa: CASSKDRQETQYF

abundance: -
d_gene: TRBD2
v_gene: TRBV6-1
j_gene: TRBJ2-7
len: 14
CDR3nt: TGTGCCAGCAGTGAAAGCGGGGGAGCCTACGAGCAGTACTTC
CDR3aa: CASSESGGAYEQYF

abundance: -
d_gene: TRBD1
v_gene: TRBV4-3
j_gene: TRBJ1-6
len: 15
CDR3nt: TGCGCCAGCAGCCAGCAGGGGGCCGATAATTCACCCCTCCACTTT
CDR3aa: CASSQQGADNSPLHF

abundance: -
d_gene: -
v_gene: TRBV4-3
j_gene: TRBJ2-2
len: 15
CDR3nt: TGCGCCAGCAGCCAGTACTACGTGAACACCGGGGAGCTGTTTTTT
CDR3aa: CASSQYYVNTGELFF

abundance: -
d_gene: -
v_gene: TRBV6-6
j_gene: TRBJ1-6
len: 13
CDR3nt: TGTGCCAGCAGGCTCAACAGGGATTCACCCCTCCACTTT
CDR3aa: CASRLNRDSPLHF

abundance: -
d_gene: -
v_gene: TRBV7-2
j_gene: TRBJ2-5
len: 14
CDR3nt: TGTGCCAGCAGCTCGGGGGGCCGGCGAGAGACCCAGTACTTC
CDR3aa: CASSSGGRRETQYF

abundance: -
d_gene: TRBD1
v_gene: TRBV5-6
j_gene: TRBJ1-6
len: 18
CDR3nt: TGTGCCAGCAGCTTGGGGACGACAGGGGGCGGCTATAATTCACCCCTCCACTTT
CDR3aa: CASSLGTTGGGYNSPLHF

abundance: -
d_gene: -
v_gene: TRBV6-1
j_gene: TRBJ1-6
len: 15
CDR3nt: TGTGCCAGCAGTGATGGGGGGTCCTATAATTCACCCCTCCACTTT
CDR3aa: CASSDGGSYNSPLHF

abundance: -
d_gene: -
v_gene: TRBV6-1
j_gene: TRBJ2-7
len: 14
CDR3nt: TGTGCCAGCAGTGAGGGTCCAGGGGACTACGAGCAGTACTTC
CDR3aa: CASSEGPGDYEQYF

abundance: -
d_gene: -
v_gene: TRBV6-4
j_gene: TRBJ2-2
len: 14
CDR3nt: TGTGCCAGCAGTCGACAGGAATCCACCGGGGAGCTGTTTTTT
CDR3aa: CASSRQESTGELFF

abundance: once
d_gene: -
v_gene: TRBV11-3
j_gene: TRBJ2-1
len: 14
CDR3nt: TGTGCCAGCAGCTCCGGACAATCTTACAATGAGCAGTTCTTC
CDR3aa: CASSSGQSYNEQFF

abundance: -
d_gene: -
v_gene: TRBV4-1
j_gene: TRBJ2-7
len: 17
CDR3nt: TGCGCCAGCAGCAAATCGGTGTCGGAGGGTCGGACCTACGAGCAGTACTTC
CDR3aa: CASSKSVSEGRTYEQYF

abundance: -
d_gene: -
v_gene: TRBV6-1
j_gene: TRBJ1-3
len: 12
CDR3nt: TGTGCCAGTTTCCAGGGTGGAAACACCATATATTTT
CDR3aa: CASFQGGNTIYF

abundance: -
d_gene: -
v_gene: TRBV9
j_gene: TRBJ2-1
len: 13
CDR3nt: TGTGCCAGCAGCGTAGCGCCCCCCAATGAGCAGTTCTTC
CDR3aa: CASSVAPPNEQFF

abundance: once
d_gene: TRBD1
v_gene: TRBV6-5
j_gene: TRBJ2-1
len: 14
CDR3nt: TGTGCCAGCAGTTACTCGACAGGGGGTGGTGAGCAGTTCTTC
CDR3aa: CASSYSTGGGEQFF

abundance: -
d_gene: -
v_gene: TRBV6-1
j_gene: TRBJ1-2
len: 14
CDR3nt: TGTGCCAGCAGTTTTGACAGGATGGCGGGAGGCTACACCTTC
CDR3aa: CASSFDRMAGGYTF

abundance: once
d_gene: -
v_gene: TRBV7-2
j_gene: TRBJ2-7
len: 13
CDR3nt: TGTGCCAGCAGCCCAACCCACGGGGGCGAGCAGTACTTC
CDR3aa: CASSPTHGGEQYF

abundance: -
d_gene: TRBD1
v_gene: TRBV10-3
j_gene: TRBJ1-1
len: 14
CDR3nt: TGTGCCATCAGTCGCGGACAGGCCAACACTGAAGCTTTCTTT
CDR3aa: CAISRGQANTEAFF

abundance: -
d_gene: TRBD2
v_gene: TRBV27
j_gene: TRBJ2-3
len: 15
CDR3nt: TGTGCCAGCAGTACCCGGACTAGCGGCACAGATACGCAGTATTTT
CDR3aa: CASSTRTSGTDTQYF

abundance: -
d_gene: -
v_gene: TRBV5-5
j_gene: TRBJ1-5
len: 17
CDR3nt: TGTGCCAGCAGCTTAACGGCTAGTTGGCGGTCCAATCAGCCCCAGCATTTT
CDR3aa: CASSLTASWRSNQPQHF

abundance: -
d_gene: TRBD1
v_gene: TRBV15
j_gene: TRBJ2-7
len: 15
CDR3nt: TGTGCCACCAGCAGAGAGGGACAGGGCTCCTACGAGCAGTACTTC
CDR3aa: CATSREGQGSYEQYF

abundance: -
d_gene: TRBD2
v_gene: TRBV28
j_gene: TRBJ2-7
len: 17
CDR3nt: TGTGCCAGCCCTCCTTATCCCTCTAGCGGGGGTTCCTACGAGCAGTACTTC
CDR3aa: CASPPYPSSGGSYEQYF

abundance: -
d_gene: -
v_gene: TRBV7-8
j_gene: TRBJ2-5
len: 16
CDR3nt: TGTGCCAGCAGCTTAACGGGGGCCAGGGCGGGGGCGACCCAGTACTTC
CDR3aa: CASSLTGARAGATQYF

abundance: -
d_gene: -
v_gene: TRBV2
j_gene: TRBJ1-1
len: 12
CDR3nt: TGTGCCAGCCACACCGGACTGGGAATATCATTCTTT
CDR3aa: CASHTGLGISFF

abundance: -
d_gene: TRBD1
v_gene: TRBV2
j_gene: TRBJ1-5
len: 13
CDR3nt: TGTGCCAGCAGGCGGGACAGGGAACAGCCCCAGCATTTT
CDR3aa: CASRRDREQPQHF

abundance: -
d_gene: TRBD1
v_gene: TRBV18
j_gene: TRBJ2-7
len: 14
CDR3nt: TGTGCCAGCTCACCAGGGACAGGGGGTTACGAGCAGTACTTC
CDR3aa: CASSPGTGGYEQYF

abundance: few
d_gene: TRBD1
v_gene: TRBV30
j_gene: TRBJ1-4
len: 12
CDR3nt: TGTGCCTGGGGGACAGGGACCGAAAAACTGTTTTTT
CDR3aa: CAWGTGTEKLFF

abundance: -
d_gene: TRBD1
v_gene: TRBV6-1
j_gene: TRBJ1-5
len: 14
CDR3nt: TGTGCCAGTCTACAGGGGTTCGGCAATCAGCCCCAGCATTTT
CDR3aa: CASLQGFGNQPQHF

abundance: -
d_gene: TRBD1
v_gene: TRBV5-1
j_gene: TRBJ1-3
len: 16
CDR3nt: TGCGCCAGCAGCTTGCCGGGACAGAGCTCTGGAAACACCATATATTTT
CDR3aa: CASSLPGQSSGNTIYF

abundance: -
d_gene: -
v_gene: TRBV4-2
j_gene: TRBJ1-1
len: 16
CDR3nt: TGTGCCAGCAGCCAAGCTCCCCCTTTGGTTGTGAGGGAAGCTTTCTTT
CDR3aa: CASSQAPPLVVREAFF

abundance: -
d_gene: -
v_gene: TRBV18
j_gene: TRBJ2-5
len: 15
CDR3nt: TGTGCCAGCTCACCCAATGAGATAAGTGGAGAGGCCCAGTACTTC
CDR3aa: CASSPNEISGEAQYF

abundance: few
d_gene: -
v_gene: TRBV7-7
j_gene: TRBJ1-5
len: 13
CDR3nt: TGTGCTAGCAGCTTGGACAGTAATCAGCCCCAGCATTTT
CDR3aa: CASSLDSNQPQHF

abundance: few
d_gene: -
v_gene: TRBV11-2
j_gene: TRBJ2-1
len: 14
CDR3nt: TGTGCCAGCAGCTCCATCAGGCTGGGGGGTGAGCAGTTCTTC
CDR3aa: CASSSIRLGGEQFF

abundance: -
d_gene: -
v_gene: TRBV4-2
j_gene: TRBJ1-2
len: 15
CDR3nt: TGTGCCAGCAGCCAGGCGGGACGGGGTAACTATGGCTACACCTTC
CDR3aa: CASSQAGRGNYGYTF

abundance: -
d_gene: -
v_gene: TRBV4-3
j_gene: TRBJ2-3
len: 16
CDR3nt: TGCGCCAGCAGCCAGGGGCACGCCTCTAGCACAGATACGCAGTATTTT
CDR3aa: CASSQGHASSTDTQYF

abundance: -
d_gene: -
v_gene: TRBV28
j_gene: TRBJ2-5
len: 14
CDR3nt: TGTGCCAGCGGCGACAGTGGAACCCAAGAGACCCAGTACTTC
CDR3aa: CASGDSGTQETQYF

abundance: -
d_gene: -
v_gene: TRBV7-2
j_gene: TRBJ2-7
len: 15
CDR3nt: TGTGCCAGCAGCTTTTTTGCGGGGGCCCGCTACGAGCAGTACTTC
CDR3aa: CASSFFAGARYEQYF

abundance: -
d_gene: -
v_gene: TRBV21-1
j_gene: TRBJ1-6
len: 17
CDR3nt: TGTGCCAGCAAAAACCCGCCGGGGGGGGACCGAAATTCACCCCTCCACTTT
CDR3aa: CASKNPPGGDRNSPLHF